The rows below give T cell receptor beta chains drawn from one sample of a study of cytotoxic CD8 clonotypes in ibrutinib-treated CLL. Produced via immunoSEQ multiplex PCR; TCRdb's table is partial and in-frame only. Altogether 200,000 or so clones are present, 75% to 85% being singletons, with the ten largest covering approximately 10%. The sample was PBMCs, taken after 12 months of ibrutinib treatment. The origin of the receptors is a human donor with chronic lymphocytic leukemia. Each CDR3 is given with its conserved first and last residue. D genes are given only for firm matches. Size values are once, few and many counts, or a class for expanded clones, and some rows have none.

NA | TRBJ1-2 | TRBV4-1 | NA | TGCGCCAGCAGCGAGTTCCAGACCGGGCCCTATGGCTACACCTTC | CASSEFQTGPYGYTF
NA | TRBJ1-2 | TRBV19 | once | TGTGCCTCCCGTGGCGAGACAGGTTTAAGCTATGGCTACACCTTC | CASRGETGLSYGYTF
NA | TRBJ1-3 | TRBV6-5 | once | TGTGCCAGCGGTAGAGCTACTGGAAACACCATATATTTT | CASGRATGNTIYF
NA | TRBJ2-5 | TRBV5-1 | NA | TGCGCCAGCAGCCCGTTCCTGGCCGGGACGGAGACCCAGTACTTC | CASSPFLAGTETQYF
NA | TRBJ2-7 | TRBV7-9 | NA | TGTGCCAGCAGCCCCCTCTCCTACGAGCAGTACTTC | CASSPLSYEQYF
TRBD2 | TRBJ2-1 | TRBV7-9 | NA | TGTGCCAGCAGCCCAGGACTAGCGGAGTACAATGAGCAGTTCTTC | CASSPGLAEYNEQFF
NA | TRBJ1-1 | TRBV29-1 | NA | TGCAGCGGCCAGACGAATCGACTCGCGGCTTTCTTT | CSGQTNRLAAFF
NA | TRBJ2-7 | TRBV7-9 | NA | TGTGCCAGCAGCTTAGGGTCTTACGAGCAGTACTTC | CASSLGSYEQYF
NA | TRBJ1-1 | TRBV10-3 | once | TGTGCCATCAGTGAGGGGAGACTGAACACTGAAGCTTTCTTT | CAISEGRLNTEAFF
NA | TRBJ2-2 | TRBV4-1 | NA | TGCGCCAGCAGCCAAGGGTGGACCGGGGAGCTGTTTTTT | CASSQGWTGELFF
NA | TRBJ2-3 | TRBV15 | NA | TGTGCCACCAGCAGAGATCCCCCCGGAAGCACAGATACGCAGTATTTT | CATSRDPPGSTDTQYF
NA | TRBJ1-5 | TRBV28 | NA | TGTGCCAGCAGTTTCTCTTCTGGTCAGCCCCAGCATTTT | CASSFSSGQPQHF
TRBD1 | TRBJ2-5 | TRBV27 | NA | TGTGCCAGCAGTCCGCCGGGACAGGGTTTTTGGGAGACCCAGTACTTC | CASSPPGQGFWETQYF
NA | TRBJ1-2 | TRBV18 | NA | TGTGCCAGCTCACCATTACAGGGAGAAGGCTACACCTTC | CASSPLQGEGYTF
NA | TRBJ2-5 | TRBV6-5 | NA | TGTGCCAGCAGTTACCTCCAGACCCAGTACTTC | CASSYLQTQYF
NA | TRBJ2-2 | TRBV11-3 | NA | TGTGCCAGCAGCGAAGCCGGGACCAACACCGGGGAGCTGTTTTTT | CASSEAGTNTGELFF
TRBD1 | TRBJ2-1 | TRBV5-1 | NA | TGCGCCAGCAGACATGACAGGGGCAACAATGAGCAGTTCTTC | CASRHDRGNNEQFF
TRBD2 | TRBJ2-5 | TRBV29-1 | NA | TGCAGCGTTAGAAGGGAGGGACAAGAGACCCAGTACTTC | CSVRREGQETQYF
NA | TRBJ1-1 | TRBV13 | once | TGTGCCAGCAGCTTAACACTCAACACTGAAGCTTTCTTT | CASSLTLNTEAFF
NA | TRBJ2-7 | TRBV14 | NA | TGTGCCAGCAGCCAAGTACTCGGACCCTACGAGCAGTACTTC | CASSQVLGPYEQYF
NA | TRBJ1-2 | TRBV5-4 | NA | TGTGCCAGCAGCCAGGACAGTGTCACTAGCTATGGCTACACCTTC | CASSQDSVTSYGYTF
NA | TRBJ1-2 | TRBV2 | NA | TGTGCCAGCACCACCGGGACCCTGGGGGGCTACACCTTC | CASTTGTLGGYTF
TRBD1 | TRBJ2-7 | TRBV5-1 | NA | TGCGCCAGCAGCCCTAGGACAGGGGGCGGCGAGCAGTACTTC | CASSPRTGGGEQYF
NA | TRBJ1-2 | TRBV10-3 | once | TGTGCCATCAGTGAGCCCACCAGGGTATACGGCTACACCTTC | CAISEPTRVYGYTF
NA | TRBJ2-6 | TRBV19 | NA | TGTGCCAGTCGGACCGTTAGCTCTGGGGCCAACGTCCTGACTTTC | CASRTVSSGANVLTF
NA | TRBJ1-1 | TRBV19 | NA | TGTGCCAGTCGACTCGGCAGGGCCCCTGAAGCTTTCTTT | CASRLGRAPEAFF
TRBD2 | TRBJ2-3 | TRBV27 | NA | TGTGCCAGCACGACTAGCGGGGGCACAGATACGCAGTATTTT | CASTTSGGTDTQYF
NA | TRBJ1-1 | TRBV6-1 | NA | TGTGCCAGCCCACAGGGATTATACACTGAAGCTTTCTTT | CASPQGLYTEAFF
TRBD2 | TRBJ2-3 | TRBV27 | NA | TGTGCCAGCAGTTTACAGGGAGGGGATACGCAGTATTTT | CASSLQGGDTQYF
NA | TRBJ1-2 | TRBV5-4 | NA | TGTGCCAGCAGCCTAGACTATGGCTACACCTTC | CASSLDYGYTF
NA | TRBJ1-2 | TRBV19 | NA | TGTGCCAGTAGTATGGATCGCAGGACTAACTATGGCTACACCTTC | CASSMDRRTNYGYTF
NA | TRBJ1-5 | TRBV6-1 | once | TGTGCCAGCAGTGTAGAGACAGGCCAGCCCCAGCATTTT | CASSVETGQPQHF
NA | TRBJ1-5 | TRBV19 | NA | TGTGCCAGTAGTATAGTGGGGCAGAGCAATCAGCCCCAGCATTTT | CASSIVGQSNQPQHF
TRBD2 | TRBJ2-7 | TRBV7-8 | once | TGTGCCACCACGACTGCGGGCGGGAGGAGGACCTACGAGCAGTACTTC | CATTTAGGRRTYEQYF
TRBD1 | TRBJ1-5 | TRBV28 | NA | TGTGCCAGCAGTTTAGGACAGGGGAGAAAGCCCCAGCATTTT | CASSLGQGRKPQHF
TRBD2 | TRBJ2-7 | TRBV5-5 | NA | TGTGCCAGCAGTACGCGGGGTTCGGGAGGTTTCGCGGACGAGCAGTACTTC | CASSTRGSGGFADEQYF
NA | TRBJ1-3 | TRBV6-5 | NA | TGTGCCAGCACCTACGGTCCCGATTCTGGAAACACCATATATTTT | CASTYGPDSGNTIYF
TRBD2 | TRBJ2-1 | TRBV25-1 | many | TGTGCCAGCAGTGCCGGGACAGGGCGATCTAGCGGGGGGAATGAGCAGTTCTTC | CASSAGTGRSSGGNEQFF
TRBD1 | TRBJ1-2 | TRBV2 | NA | TGTGCCAGCCAAGGACAGGGCTTAGGCTACACCTTC | CASQGQGLGYTF
TRBD1 | TRBJ1-1 | TRBV4-1 | NA | TGCGCCAGCAGCCGGGACAGAATGAACACTGAAGCTTTCTTT | CASSRDRMNTEAFF
NA | TRBJ1-2 | TRBV18 | NA | TGTGCCAGCTCACCGACGAGGACAGAAATGGGCTACACCTTC | CASSPTRTEMGYTF
TRBD2 | TRBJ2-7 | TRBV28 | NA | TGTGCCAGCACCCTCGGGACTAGCGGGATTGAGCAGTACTTC | CASTLGTSGIEQYF
NA | TRBJ1-1 | TRBV15 | NA | TGTGCCACCAGCAGAGATTTGGTTTTCACTGAAGCTTTCTTT | CATSRDLVFTEAFF
NA | TRBJ2-1 | TRBV27 | NA | TGTGCCAGCAGTTGGCGAACAGGGTTCAATGAGCAGTTCTTC | CASSWRTGFNEQFF
NA | TRBJ2-7 | TRBV27 | NA | TGTGCCAGCAGCTTGCAGGGGCCCTACGAGCAGTACTTC | CASSLQGPYEQYF